A few counts support the clone carrying this T cell receptor beta chain. Antigen: not known. Germline CDR1 LGHNA, CDR2 YNFKEQ. V gave up 1 base and J gave up 4 bases, with 11 bases separating them. There are 14 residues in the CDR3. The data were obtained in a study of blood T cells in healthy people across ages. General observations from the study: Observed TCR beta diversity showed a strong correlation with the percentage of naive T cells as measured by flow cytometry.

Sample-barcoded 5' priming and a J-beta primer mix drove a second PCR of 7 to 11 cycles. Each cDNA molecule was tagged by a template-switch adaptor that had 12 random nucleotides. Every sample gave at least 3 million paired-end reads containing CDR3. Each CDR3 protein gets one entry after TCRdb re-called the 5' RACE reads with MiXCR. The data contain about 940,000 distinct CDR3 sequences, roughly 43% of them singletons. The extraction recovered at least 5.5 micrograms of total RNA per sample. The source of this sequence is a man aged 25 to 40 in good health. Sequencing used blood. V is TRBV4-2 and J is TRBJ2-7; D may match TRBD1 or TRBD2 (5 bases each). The CDR3 DNA is TGTGCCAGCAGCCAAGGGGGACGGACATACGAGCAGTACTTC. Its translation: CASSQGGRTYEQYF.